These 10 T cell receptor beta chains came from one sample sequenced in a study of T cells in localized non-small cell lung cancer. Measured with immunoSEQ multiplex PCR; TCRdb has only the in-frame clones, and not every one. The repertoire holds around 17,000 clones, with around 90% as singletons. Sequenced material: peripheral blood mononuclear cells, taken before any cancer treatment. Receptor source: a woman aged 40 to 75 with stage III lung adenocarcinoma.

The chain joins TRBV7-9 to TRBJ1-1; 7 nucleotides align to TRBD1. Losses at the gene ends were 5 bases for V and 5 bases for J; bases not matched to a gene: 5. The V gene's germline CDR1 is SEHNR and CDR2 FQNEAQ (reference sequence). The CDR3 loop spans 13 amino acids. The CDR3 DNA sequence: TGTGCCAGCAGCACCCGACAGGGAACTGAAGCTTTCTTT. Protein sequence: CASSTRQGTEAFF.

This chain links TRBV10-3 with TRBJ1-3; D ambiguous. The V end lost 11 bases, the J end lost 0 bases, and 14 bases lay between the germline ends. There are 14 residues in the CDR3. The germline gives CDR1 ENHRY, CDR2 SYGVKD. CDR3 in amino acids: CAATDGSSGNTIYF. Written as DNA, the CDR3 is TGTGCCGCAACGGACGGCAGCTCTGGAAACACCATATATTTT.

The J gene is TRBJ2-7, the V gene TRBV5-6; D is uncertain. Germline assignment: CDR1 SGHDT and CDR2 YYEEEE. The length of the CDR3 is 13 residues. V was trimmed by 0 bases and J by 0 bases, leaving 4 bases between them. The chain's CDR3 is CASSLGVSYEQYF. The CDR3 DNA follows: TGTGCCAGCAGCTTGGGCGTCTCCTACGAGCAGTACTTC.

The V call is TRBV27, the J call TRBJ2-1; 7 bases map to TRBD2. This CDR3 contains 17 residues. Per the germline V gene, CDR1 is MNHEY and CDR2 is SMNVEV (reference sequence). J gave up 8 bases and V 3 bases, and 16 bases lay outside the gene matches. The CDR3 here is CASSFLLSAGVADEQFF. The CDR3 DNA follows: TGTGCCAGCAGTTTCCTACTTAGCGCGGGGGTGGCGGATGAGCAGTTCTTC.

The chain links TRBV7-2 to TRBJ2-1; no definite D call. The CDR3 loop spans 11 amino acids. The ends were cut back, 5 bases at V and 9 bases at J, with 8 bases in the middle. CDR1 SGHTA and CDR2 FQGNSA come from the germline V gene. CDR3 DNA sequence: TGTGCCAGCAGCCCCTGGGGTGAGCAGTTCTTC. Protein sequence: CASSPWGEQFF.

A word on this clone: The junction departs from germline at one end; a sequencing error may be responsible. V usage is TRBV10-3 and J usage is TRBJ1-1, with D unresolved. Per the germline V gene, CDR1 is ENHRY and CDR2 is SYGVKD. The length of the CDR3 is 14 residues. CDR3: CATVGGSLNAEAFF. In nucleotides, the CDR3 is TGTGCCACAGTAGGAGGGTCTTTGAACGCTGAAGCTTTCTTT.

The chain combines TRBV7-9 with TRBJ1-5; a weak D match, TRBD1 (6 bases). The CDR3 has 15 amino acids. Germline V gives CDR1 SEHNR, CDR2 FQNEAQ (reference sequence). V lost 3 bases, J lost 3 bases, and 12 bases lay in between. The chain's CDR3 is CASSFWGADNQPQHF. CDR3 sequence (DNA): TGTGCCAGCAGCTTCTGGGGGGCCGACAATCAGCCCCAGCATTTT.

CDR3 nucleotides: TGTGCCAGCAGCCTCGCACAGGGGGCCGGGGAGACCCAGTACTTC. This codes for CASSLAQGAGETQYF. The chain uses TRBV6-6 and TRBJ2-5, with 9 bases identical to TRBD1. Germline V gives CDR1 MNHNY, CDR2 SVGAGI (reference sequence). The CDR3 loop spans 15 amino acids. The ends lost 6 bases at V and 5 bases at J; junction bases unmatched: 10.

The J gene is TRBJ2-3, the V gene TRBV14, with TRBD1 as a possible D gene (5 bases). The CDR3 extends over 15 amino acids. Germline assignment: CDR1 SGHDN and CDR2 FVKESK. Trimming took 4 bases from V and 3 from J, leaving 14 bases between them. CDR3 DNA: TGTGCCAGCAGCCGTCCAGGGTTGGGGACAGATACGCAGTATTTT. This sequence encodes CASSRPGLGTDTQYF.

In DNA form, the CDR3 reads TGTGCCTGGAGTGTATTTACTCCAGGGAGGGCTTTCTTT. Encoded protein: CAWSVFTPGRAFF. The V and J genes are TRBV30 and TRBJ1-1; D is possibly TRBD1 (5 bases). There are 13 residues in the CDR3. V was pared by 0 bases and J by 11 bases, with 16 bases between. The germline V gene encodes CDR1 GTSNPN and CDR2 SVGIG (reference sequence).